Listed below are T cell receptor beta chains from one sample, sequenced in a study of blood T cell repertoires in COVID-19. Data came from immunoSEQ multiplex PCR; TCRdb stores just in-frame clones and leaves some out. The sample carries about 150,000 clones, roughly 85% recorded once. The specimen sequenced was PBMCs or T cells enriched from blood (not recorded which). These TCRs come from a man over 45 who had recovered from COVID-19. CDR3s include the opening cysteine and the closing phenylalanine or tryptophan. Each record gives: V gene, D gene, J gene, CDR3 protein. A D gene is named only where the DNA matches it firmly.

TRBV15	-	TRBJ1-2	CATSSPHRDYGYTF
TRBV18	-	TRBJ2-2	CASSRTFGTGELFF
TRBV6-2/TRBV6-3	-	TRBJ1-2	CASSYREDGYTF
TRBV5-6	TRBD2	TRBJ2-7	CASSLQREPDEQYF
TRBV5-1	-	TRBJ2-3	CASSLASEEDTQYF
TRBV7-8	-	TRBJ2-5	CASSLGGLRETQYF
TRBV15	-	TRBJ2-5	CATSRVSGQETQYF
TRBV18	TRBD2	TRBJ2-1	CASFSPTSGSYNEQFF
TRBV7-8	-	TRBJ2-7	CASSLARGINEQYF
TRBV7-9	-	TRBJ1-3	CASSLGIRGISGNTIYF
TRBV6-5	-	TRBJ1-5	CASSSQGIGDQPQHF
TRBV5-6	-	TRBJ1-1	CASSGRVLLEAFF
TRBV24-1	-	TRBJ1-5	CATSKTVKEQPQHF
TRBV2	TRBD2	TRBJ2-5	CASRRGSGREGETQYF
TRBV2	-	TRBJ1-4	CASFSLALNEKLFF
TRBV7-2	-	TRBJ1-4	CASSQYGGGNEKLFF
TRBV4-3	-	TRBJ2-7	CASSQDPSANPYEQYF
TRBV19	TRBD2	TRBJ2-1	CASSTGTSGSSEQFF
TRBV13	-	TRBJ1-3	CASSSDISGNTIYF
TRBV5-1	-	TRBJ2-1	CASSRASVDLNEQFF
TRBV28	-	TRBJ1-1	CASSITGYGEAFF
TRBV29-1	-	TRBJ2-5	CSVEGTVETQYF
TRBV5-6	-	TRBJ2-1	CASSLIYPNEQFF
TRBV7-2	TRBD1	TRBJ2-5	CASSFRDRGRTQYF
TRBV19	-	TRBJ1-2	CASRDSIYGYTF
TRBV3-1/TRBV3-2	-	TRBJ2-1	CASSARGYNEQFF
TRBV19	TRBD1	TRBJ1-2	CASTDPGTGAYGYTF
TRBV28	-	TRBJ1-1	CASSLRGQANTEAFF
TRBV7-7	TRBD2	TRBJ2-5	CASSSGRAGALETQYF
TRBV7-2	-	TRBJ1-2	CASSLWGDYGYTF
TRBV2	TRBD1	TRBJ2-5	CASSRAGTGSETQYF